Presented here are 26 T cell receptor beta chains from one specimen sequenced in a study of cytomegalovirus exposure and HLA in healthy donors. Repertoires were generated with immunoSEQ multiplex PCR, while TCRdb's copy carries only in-frame clones and drops some. Of 90,000 or so clones in the sample, roughly 85% were seen once. Sequenced input: PBMCs. These receptors all come from a man aged 18 to 29 in good health and CMV-seropositive.

V gene TRBV10-2 combines with J gene TRBJ1-1; D uncertain. V was clipped by 3 bases and J by 1 base, with 3 bases between them. There are 12 residues in the CDR3. Germline V gene lookup returns CDR1 WSHSY and CDR2 SAAADI. CDR3 residues: CASSEANTEAFF. The CDR3 DNA sequence: TGCGCCAGCAGTGAAGCGAACACTGAAGCTTTCTTT.

J is TRBJ1-1 and V is TRBV7-8; tentative D call: TRBD1 (5 bases). Deletions cut 3 bases from V and 1 base from J, with 12 bases between. The CDR3 totals 15 residues. Per the germline V gene, CDR1 is SGHVS and CDR2 is FQNEAQ. CDR3 bases: TGTGCCAGCAGCTTCAGGGAAGAAAGGAACACTGAAGCTTTCTTT. Translated, it gives CASSFREERNTEAFF.

The rearrangement uses TRBV28 and TRBJ2-7; 9 positions agree with TRBD2. The V and J ends lost 1 base and 0 bases, in that order; junction bases with no gene match: 13. CDR3 length: 19 amino acids. Germline V gives CDR1 MDHEN, CDR2 SYDVKM. Here the CDR3 DNA reads TGTGCCAGCAGTTTATATGGTGTTAGCGGGGGCAAGAGCTCCTACGAGCAGTACTTC. Its translation: CASSLYGVSGGKSSYEQYF. Using reference TRBV28 and TRBJ2-7 for the parts outside the CDR3, the full variable domain is DVKVTQSSRYLVKRTGEKVFLECVQDMDHENMFWYRQDPGLGLRLIYFSYDVKMKEKGDIPEGYSVSREKKERFSLILESASTNQTSMYLCASSLYGVSGGKSSYEQYFGPGTRLTVT.

This clone has a single count. The chain combines TRBV6-6 with TRBJ2-1, with 14 nucleotides matching TRBD2. In germline, CDR1 is MNHNY, CDR2 SVGAGI (reference sequence). The V and J ends lost 2 bases and 6 bases, in that order; junction bases with no gene match: 3. The CDR3 is made up of 16 amino acids. This chain's CDR3 is CASSYLTSGRVNEQFF. The CDR3 nucleotides are TGTGCCAGCAGTTACCTGACTAGCGGGAGGGTCAATGAGCAGTTCTTC.

V is TRBV9 and J is TRBJ2-3, with 7 bases matching TRBD2. Germline loops: CDR1 SGDLS, CDR2 YYNGEE. This CDR3 comprises 15 residues. Trimming took 3 bases from V and 3 from J; bases not matched to a gene: 7. The CDR3 coding sequence is TGTGCCAGCAGCGGGGCGGGAGATTATACAGATACGCAGTATTTT. Translated, it gives CASSGAGDYTDTQYF.

The chain joins TRBV29-1 to TRBJ2-1, with 8 bases lining up with TRBD2. The CDR3 covers 13 residues. The germline gives CDR1 SQVTM, CDR2 ANQGSEA. Germline trimming cut 8 bases from V and 6 bases from J; bases unmatched to any gene: 9. The DNA of the CDR3 is TGCAGCCGGAACGGGAGGGCATTCAATGAGCAGTTCTTC. It yields the protein CSRNGRAFNEQFF.

The V call is TRBV28, the J call TRBJ1-5; the match to TRBD1 covers 10 bases. V trimming: 7 bases; J trimming: 5 bases; junction bases outside the gene matches: 11. This CDR3 is built from 16 residues. The V gene's germline CDR1 is MDHEN and CDR2 SYDVKM. CDR3 in DNA: TGTGCCAGCACCTATCAACGACAGGGGGCCTATCAGCCCCAGCATTTT. Protein product: CASTYQRQGAYQPQHF.

The chain uses TRBV11-3 and TRBJ2-3, with 7 positions matching TRBD2. Trimming took 5 bases from V and 1 from J; bases not matched to a gene: 6. The V gene's germline CDR1 is SGHNT and CDR2 YENEEA. The CDR3 consists of 15 residues. The CDR3 reads CASSARTSRTDTQYF. DNA of the CDR3: TGTGCCAGCAGCGCGCGGACTAGTCGCACAGATACGCAGTATTTT.

The gene calls are TRBV5-8 and TRBJ1-1; TRBD1 agrees at 9 bases. Germline V gene sequence: CDR1 SGHTS, CDR2 YDEGEE. The CDR3 loop spans 15 amino acids. Losses at the gene ends were 3 bases for V and 2 bases for J; bases not matched to a gene: 5. CDR3 region: CASSSTGGVNTEAFF. The CDR3 coding sequence is TGTGCCAGCAGCTCTACAGGGGGCGTCAACACTGAAGCTTTCTTT.

This chain uses TRBV5-1 with TRBJ2-3, with 10 bases that match TRBD2. The CDR3 is made up of 16 amino acids. CDR1 and CDR2 from the germline V gene are SGHRS and YFSETQ. With 3 bases clipped from V and 4 bases from J, the junction kept 8 bases outside the gene matches. The CDR3 region has the DNA TGCGCCAGCAGCTCCTACAGCGGGAGGGGGTCAGATACGCAGTATTTT. Amino acids: CASSSYSGRGSDTQYF.

The chain carries TRBV2 and TRBJ1-5; TRBD1 aligns across 9 bases. Trimming removed 3 bases from V and 9 bases from J; junction bases left unmatched: 6. This CDR3 spans 14 amino acids. CDR1 and CDR2 (germline): SNHLY, FYNNEI. The CDR3 bases are TGTGCCAGCAGTGACCTCTTACAGGGGGCGCCCCAGCATTTT. Protein: CASSDLLQGAPQHF.

The chain uses TRBV9 and TRBJ1-4; 11 bases map to TRBD1. The CDR3 has 15 amino acids. In germline, CDR1 is SGDLS, CDR2 YYNGEE. V lost 3 bases, J lost 8 bases, and 6 bases stayed unmatched. The CDR3 protein is CASSAGTGGNEKLFF. The CDR3 DNA reads as TGTGCCAGCAGCGCCGGGACAGGGGGTAACGAAAAACTGTTTTTT.

Only one count was recorded for this clone. This rearrangement joins TRBV14 to TRBJ2-1; D possibly corresponds to TRBD1 (5 bases). The CDR3 extends over 15 amino acids. CDR1 and CDR2 from the germline V gene are SGHDN and FVKESK. The V end lost 4 bases, the J end lost 1 base, and 11 bases lay between the germline ends. This CDR3 is CASSPQDGSYNEQFF. In nucleotides, the CDR3 is TGTGCCAGCAGCCCACAGGACGGGTCCTACAATGAGCAGTTCTTC. Supplemented by reference TRBV14 and TRBJ2-1, the full variable domain reads EAGVTQFPSHSVIEKGQTVTLRCDPISGHDNLYWYRRVMGKEIKFLLHFVKESKQDESGMPNNRFLAERTGGTYSTLKVQPAELEDSGVYFCASSPQDGSYNEQFFGPGTRLTVL.

The rearrangement joins TRBV5-1 to TRBJ2-3, with D perhaps TRBD1 (6 bases). The V end was cut by 4 bases, the J end by 2 bases, with 11 bases between. Germline CDR1 is SGHRS and CDR2 is YFSETQ. This CDR3 is built from 14 residues. The CDR3 region has the DNA TGCGCCAGCAGCCGACAGGAGTCCACAGATACGCAGTATTTT. It encodes CASSRQESTDTQYF.

Here the CDR3 reads CSVEGGLTDNEQFF. CDR3 DNA: TGCAGCGTTGAAGGAGGGCTTACCGACAATGAGCAGTTCTTC. The V call is TRBV29-1, the J call TRBJ2-1; D might be TRBD2 (5 bases). Germline values: CDR1 SQVTM, CDR2 ANQGSEA. The V and J ends lost 1 base and 5 bases respectively, with 12 bases between them. This CDR3 comprises 14 residues.

The rearrangement joins TRBV5-4 to TRBJ1-1; no clear D gene. Trimming took 3 bases from V and 1 from J, leaving 10 bases between them. Germline CDR1 reads SGHNT; CDR2 reads YYREEE (reference sequence). The CDR3 consists of 14 residues. The CDR3 here is CASSSPPRNTEAFF. In nucleotides, the CDR3 is TGTGCCAGCAGCTCTCCCCCTCGGAACACTGAAGCTTTCTTT.

V is TRBV10-3 and J is TRBJ1-2; 8 positions match TRBD1. The germline V gene has CDR1 ENHRY and CDR2 SYGVKD. V trimming: 0 bases; J trimming: 2 bases; junction bases outside the gene matches: 5. This CDR3 is built from 16 residues. CDR3 amino acids: CAISESRTGKNYGYTF. CDR3 DNA sequence: TGTGCCATCAGTGAGTCGAGGACAGGGAAGAACTATGGCTACACCTTC.

The chain has TRBV9 and TRBJ1-1; 7 bases match TRBD1. J lost 5 bases, V lost 0 bases, and 16 bases had no gene match. CDR1 SGDLS and CDR2 YYNGEE come from the germline V gene. The CDR3 has 18 residues. The CDR3 nucleotides are TGTGCCAGCAGCGTAGAGGGTCTAACGAGGGGGCTCGAAACTGAAGCTTTCTTT. Translating it yields CASSVEGLTRGLETEAFF. The full variable domain, completed using reference TRBV9 and TRBJ1-1, is DSGVTQTPKHLITATGQRVTLRCSPRSGDLSVYWYQQSLDQGLQFLIQYYNGEERAKGNILERFSAQQFPDLHSELNLSSLELGDSALYFCASSVEGLTRGLETEAFFGQGTRLTVV.

This chain uses TRBV5-1 with TRBJ2-1; D remains unclear. With 0 bases removed from V and 5 bases from J, the gap between germline ends came to 6 bases. Germline CDR1 is SGHRS and CDR2 is YFSETQ. The CDR3 has 13 amino acids. The CDR3 sequence is CASSLATDNEQFF. CDR3 in DNA: TGCGCCAGCAGCTTGGCCACAGACAATGAGCAGTTCTTC.

V gene TRBV28 combines with J gene TRBJ2-5, with D perhaps matching TRBD2 (5 bases). Trimming stripped 3 bases from V and 0 bases from J, with 11 bases between. This CDR3 contains 15 residues. Germline V gene sequence: CDR1 MDHEN, CDR2 SYDVKM. DNA for the CDR3: TGTGCCAGCAGTTTGACTGGGGAGAACCAAGAGACCCAGTACTTC. Its translation: CASSLTGENQETQYF.

The chain carries TRBV28 and TRBJ2-7, with D possibly matching TRBD1 (7 bases). CDR3 length: 14 amino acids. Trimming took off 4 bases at V and 4 bases at J, with 14 bases between the two ends. Germline assignment: CDR1 MDHEN and CDR2 SYDVKM. CDR3 sequence: CASSSLTGRYEQYF. In nucleotides, the CDR3 is TGTGCCAGCAGTTCCCTGACAGGGAGGTACGAGCAGTACTTC.

This chain joins TRBV7-3 and TRBJ2-1; possible D gene TRBD2, 5 bases. There are 14 residues in the CDR3. V lost 5 bases to trimming and J lost 6 bases, with 14 bases between them. Germline loops: CDR1 SGHTA, CDR2 FQGTGA. CDR3 nucleotides: TGTGCCAGCAGCCCCTTGGGAGTTCGCAATGAGCAGTTCTTC. Translated: CASSPLGVRNEQFF.

The J gene is TRBJ2-2, the V gene TRBV6-6; 8 bases map to TRBD1. The CDR3 loop spans 15 amino acids. Germline assignment: CDR1 MNHNY and CDR2 SVGAGI (reference sequence). The junction had 4 bases not matched to a gene; V was cut back by 5 bases and J by 2 bases. The CDR3 DNA reads TGTGCCAGCAGTAGGACAGGGACAAACACCGGGGAGCTGTTTTTT. Translating it yields CASSRTGTNTGELFF.

The chain combines TRBV5-1 with TRBJ2-1; 7 positions agree with TRBD2. Germline V gene lookup returns CDR1 SGHRS and CDR2 YFSETQ. V gave up 2 bases and J gave up 0 bases; unmatched junction bases: 2. The CDR3 loop spans 15 amino acids. The CDR3 here is CASSFGGGSYNEQFF. The CDR3 DNA follows: TGCGCCAGCAGCTTTGGGGGGGGCTCCTACAATGAGCAGTTCTTC. The whole variable domain, filled in from reference TRBV5-1 and TRBJ2-1, reads KAGVTQTPRYLIKTRGQQVTLSCSPISGHRSVSWYQQTPGQGLQFLFEYFSETQRNKGNFPGRFSGRQFSNSRSEMNVSTLELGDSALYLCASSFGGGSYNEQFFGPGTRLTVL.

In this sample, this clone turned up once. The V and J genes are TRBV15 and TRBJ2-3, with 9 bases matching TRBD1. Trimming cost V 4 bases and J 0 bases; bases outside gene matches: 11. This CDR3 contains 18 residues. Germline V CDR1 and CDR2: LNHNV, YYDKDF (reference sequence). CDR3 sequence: CATSTYLIQGASTDTQYF. The CDR3 DNA reads TGTGCCACCAGCACCTACCTTATACAGGGGGCTAGCACAGATACGCAGTATTTT. Full variable domain (remainder filled in from reference TRBV15 and TRBJ2-3): DAMVIQNPRYQVTQFGKPVTLSCSQTLNHNVMYWYQQKSSQAPKLLFHYYDKDFNNEADTPDNFQSRRPNTSFCFLDIRSPGLGDTAMYLCATSTYLIQGASTDTQYFGPGTRLTVL.

The chain joins TRBV7-9 to TRBJ2-5, with 7 bases aligning to TRBD2. The germline V gene has CDR1 SEHNR and CDR2 FQNEAQ (reference sequence). V trimming: 3 bases; J trimming: 4 bases; junction bases outside the gene matches: 8. This CDR3 has 15 amino acids. CDR3 sequence (DNA): TGTGCCAGCAGCTTCGGAACGGGAGGAGGAGAGACCCAGTACTTC. This sequence encodes CASSFGTGGGETQYF.